This T cell receptor beta chain appears in the sequencing data of a study of blood T cell repertoires in COVID-19. Study background: Sites across the United States, Italy and Spain contributed samples from acute and convalescent COVID-19. From T cells, B-cell-depleted T cells, or PBMCs came the material, which was cDNA or gDNA.

CDR1 is LNHDA and CDR2 is SQIVND in the germline V gene (reference sequence). The CDR3 totals 17 residues. The germline V and J ends were trimmed by 6 bases and 1 base, with 18 bases remaining between them. Only in-frame clones appear in the TCRdb table, and some are missing; sequencing was by immunoSEQ multiplex PCR. This sample has a few hundred thousand clones, with about 89% found just once. This clone was seen just once. The cohort comprised adults aged about 18 to 100 years residing in 20 to 30 US areas. Participants were placed into cohorts based on the clinical history they reported. The sample was PBMCs or T cells enriched from blood (not recorded which). The TCR was taken from a woman in her thirties or forties who had been exposed to COVID-19. V gene TRBV19 combines with J gene TRBJ2-2; tentative D call: TRBD2 (6 bases). The CDR3 DNA reads as TGTGCCAGTAGCATGTTAATATCGGGAGTGAACACCGGGGAGCTGTTTTTT. Translation gives CASSMLISGVNTGELFF. The full variable domain, with the rest looked up from reference TRBV19 and TRBJ2-2, is DGGITQSPKYLFRKEGQNVTLSCEQNLNHDAMYWYRQDPGQGLRLIYYSQIVNDFQKGDIAEGYSVSREKKESFPLTVTSAQKNPTAFYLCASSMLISGVNTGELFFGEGSRLTVL.